The T cell receptor beta chain under discussion was sequenced for a study of CD8+CD57+ T cells in acquired aplastic anemia listed by TCRdb under 2018. Some background on the complete study: Extracted DNA from sorted CD4+ and CD8+ cells averaged about 3 ug, ranging from roughly 0.2 to 30 ug. Healthy donor samples averaged roughly 9.8 million reads for CD4+ and under 14 million for CD8+ cells. Study-wide conclusions, independent of this receptor: Although under 35 CD8+ CDR3 sequences were shared by patients and controls, these sequences appeared highly expressed in patients and within the immunodominant clones of patients. Between patients and healthy controls, no significant difference in CD8+ Simpson's diversity was found (P=0.060).

Genomic DNA was used as template for profiling of TCR beta VDJ combinations and CDR3 sequences. An Illumina HiSeq 2000 was used for TCR repertoire sequencing. Concerning the study's data processing: TRBV/TRBJ rearrangement plots, CDR3 size and DJ length profiles, and Simpson's diversity index were used to assess repertoires. The immunodominant clone was defined as the most abundant DNA sequence in deep sequencing data. CDR3 amino acid sequences were screened for sharing across subjects and were compared with published repertoires and the VDJdb database. TCRdb took the public reads, trimmed them with fastp at Q25, ran MiXCR for clone calling and kept in-frame beta chains. Each record represents a unique CDR3 protein, reported with the most common genes and DNA among its rows. It is TCRdb's table, rather than the study itself, that gives the V and J calls and clone size. For this sample there are a few hundred thousand distinct CDR3 sequences; roughly 35% appear just once. Jointly, the top ten make up roughly 1.1% of the sample.

This clonotype came up many times. There is no known antigen for this receptor. No base quality information exists; no much larger clone differs at one position. The study deep-sequenced TCR repertoires of sorted CD4+ and CD8+ blood T cells from severe aplastic anemia patients and healthy subjects. Ficoll-Paque density gradient centrifugation was used to isolate peripheral blood mononuclear cells. Before DNA extraction, CD4+ and CD8+ T cells were sorted with FACS or magnetic beads. The CDR3, from cysteine to phenylalanine, totals 12 residues. Solely the CDR3 DNA is kept, with 36 bases framed from the first base. The germline V gene supplies CDR1 SNHLY and CDR2 FYNNEI. Relative to germline, V is 5 bases shorter and J is 6 bases shorter, with 10 bases between their ends.

What was sequenced was sorted CD4+, CD8+, or CD8+CD57+ T cells (not recorded which) from PBMCs. The receptor was derived from a human donor in good health, serving as a control. The chain is encoded by TRBV2 joined to TRBJ1-2; the D gene cannot be resolved reliably. The CDR3 is CASSRLRDGYTF. The sequenced DNA is TGTGCCAGCAGTAGATTGAGGGATGGCTACACCTTC.